The clone carrying this TCR beta chain was counted between two and nine times. The data were taken from a study of shared clonotypes between healthy human individuals. The method was immunoSEQ multiplex PCR; TCRdb's version includes in-frame clones alone and lacks a portion of them. Among 980,000 or so clones, less than 85% were seen once, and the ten largest hold about 1.5%. Specimen: memory CD4+ T cells sorted from blood. Specified subset: CD45RA-negative fraction. The TCR comes from a man aged 18 to 30 in good health.

The CDR3 DNA follows: TGTGCCAGCAGCTTGGGTCTGGGTTCCTCCTACGAGCAGTACTTC. Its protein is CASSLGLGSSYEQYF. This chain joins TRBV5-6 and TRBJ2-7; D is ambiguous. V lost 0 bases and J 0 bases, leaving 10 bases between the germline ends. Germline-derived CDR1 and CDR2 are SGHDT and YYEEEE. The CDR3 is 15 residues long. Together with reference TRBV5-6 and TRBJ2-7, the CDR3 gives the full variable domain: DAGVTQSPTHLIKTRGQQVTLRCSPKSGHDTVSWYQQALGQGPQFIFQYYEEEERQRGNFPDRFSGHQFPNYSSELNVNALLLGDSALYLCASSLGLGSSYEQYFGPGTRLTVT.